These 27 T cell receptor beta chains share one sample of origin, sequenced in a study of cytomegalovirus exposure and HLA in healthy donors. The method was immunoSEQ multiplex PCR; TCRdb's version includes in-frame clones alone and lacks a portion of them. Of roughly 150,000 clones detected, approximately 90% appear once; the ten largest clones hold approximately 3.1%. The sequencing input was PBMCs. The receptor set was obtained from a young man in good health and CMV-seronegative.

The chain links TRBV5-8 to TRBJ2-2, with 7 bases aligning to TRBD1. Germline V gene data show CDR1 as SGHTS and CDR2 as YDEGEE. The CDR3 length is 16 residues. The ends lost 1 base at V and 2 bases at J; junction bases unmatched: 5. CDR3 residues: CASSLYPGGNTGELFF. CDR3 nucleotides: TGTGCCAGCAGCTTGTATCCAGGGGGAAACACCGGGGAGCTGTTTTTT.

This clone was seen only once. The chain uses TRBV30 and TRBJ2-2; 7 bases line up with TRBD1. The V gene's germline CDR1 is GTSNPN and CDR2 SVGIG (reference sequence). The CDR3 extends over 19 amino acids. V was pared by 3 bases and J by 0 bases, with 16 bases of the junction left unmatched. The CDR3 bases are TGTGCCTGGAGGGACCCGATTCGGGACAGACCCGCGAACACCGGGGAGCTGTTTTTT. It is translated as CAWRDPIRDRPANTGELFF.

The CDR3 here is CASSLPQTSGGTDTQYF. As DNA, the CDR3 is TGTGCCAGCAGTTTACCCCAGACTAGCGGGGGCACAGATACGCAGTATTTT. The rearrangement links TRBV27 to TRBJ2-3, with 11 bases identical to TRBD2. Losses at the gene ends were 2 bases for V and 1 base for J; bases not matched to a gene: 5. The CDR3 loop spans 17 amino acids. Germline V gene data show CDR1 as MNHEY and CDR2 as SMNVEV (reference sequence).

V is TRBV7-9 and J is TRBJ1-1; 8 bases map to TRBD1. There are 14 residues in the CDR3. V was clipped by 5 bases and J by 1 base; unmatched bases: 3. Per germline, CDR1 SEHNR and CDR2 FQNEAQ (reference sequence). This CDR3 is CASSAGQGNTEAFF. In nucleotides, the CDR3 is TGTGCCAGCAGCGCCGGACAGGGGAACACTGAAGCTTTCTTT.

The V and J genes are TRBV21-1 and TRBJ2-7; the DNA was not compared with TRBD1, the D call given in the table. TRBV21-1 is a known pseudogene. This CDR3 region has 12 residues. CDR3 amino acids: CASSTDRIEQYF. The CDR3 nucleotides read TGTGCCAGCAGCACCGACAGGATCGAGCAGTACTTC.

V and J are TRBV2 and TRBJ1-5, with TRBD1 identical over 7 bases. This CDR3 contains 18 residues. V lost 5 bases and J lost 5; bases outside the gene matches: 18. CDR1 is SNHLY, CDR2 FYNNEI, per germline. CDR3 amino acids: CASSTNSRQGSTYQPQHF. CDR3 coding DNA: TGTGCCAGCAGTACAAACTCGAGACAGGGATCAACTTATCAGCCCCAGCATTTT.

This clone was observed a handful of times. This chain joins TRBV2 and TRBJ2-7, with D possibly being TRBD1 (6 bases). This CDR3 region has 17 residues. Germline lookup yields CDR1 SNHLY and CDR2 FYNNEI. Trimming left V 2 bases short and J 1 base short, with 18 bases between. Here the CDR3 DNA reads TGTGCCAGCAGTGAATCCGAGACAGGAAGTTGGTCCTACGAGCAGTACGTC. The encoded protein is CASSESETGSWSYEQYV.

The chain couples TRBV25-1 to TRBJ1-3; TRBD1 matches 8 bases. From germline, CDR1 is MGHDK and CDR2 SYGVNS. After removal of 3 bases from V and 2 bases from J, the junction contained 0 bases not matched to a gene. The CDR3 has 14 amino acids. Here the CDR3 reads CASSETGAGNTIYF. CDR3 in DNA: TGTGCCAGCAGTGAGACAGGGGCTGGAAACACCATATATTTT.

This clone came up once. The gene calls are TRBV29-1 and TRBJ1-1; D might be TRBD1 (6 bases). Germline V gene lookup returns CDR1 SQVTM and CDR2 ANQGSEA. This CDR3 is 13 amino acids long. V was shortened by 8 bases and J by 2 bases, with 15 bases between the two germline ends. The CDR3 reads CSCSMGANTEAFF. Written as DNA, the CDR3 is TGCAGCTGTTCCATGGGGGCTAACACTGAAGCTTTCTTT.

This chain joins TRBV5-1 and TRBJ2-3; 9 bases line up with TRBD1. Germline V gene data show CDR1 as SGHRS and CDR2 as YFSETQ. The CDR3 has 17 residues. V dropped 5 bases and J dropped 2; count of bases not matched to a gene: 12. The CDR3 loop is CASRVAIGTGTTDTQYF. CDR3 sequence (DNA): TGCGCCAGCAGGGTCGCGATCGGGACAGGGACCACAGATACGCAGTATTTT.

The count of this clone is one. This chain uses TRBV4-2 with TRBJ2-5; the match to TRBD2 covers 12 bases. The CDR3 loop spans 19 amino acids. Germline CDR1 LGHNA, CDR2 YNFKEQ. V lost 0 bases, J lost 2 bases, and 10 bases stayed unmatched. CDR3 coding DNA: TGTGCCAGCAGCCAAGAGAGACTAGCGGGAGACGGTGGGCAAGAGACCCAGTACTTC. Protein product: CASSQERLAGDGGQETQYF.

The rearrangement uses TRBV4-1 and TRBJ1-2; no clear D. Trimming pared 0 bases from V and 0 bases from J, leaving 5 bases between. From germline, CDR1 is MGHRA and CDR2 YSYEKL. This CDR3 has 14 residues. The CDR3: CASSQDGANYGYTF. CDR3 nucleotides: TGCGCCAGCAGCCAAGACGGAGCTAACTATGGCTACACCTTC.

This clone was seen a handful of times. The rearrangement uses TRBV7-9 and TRBJ1-3, with D hard to call. The germline CDR1 and CDR2 sequences are SEHNR and FQNEAQ (reference sequence). The CDR3 loop spans 17 amino acids. V was trimmed by 4 bases and J by 0 bases, leaving 16 bases between them. CDR3 residues: CASSSLGRRISGNTIYF. CDR3 DNA: TGTGCCAGCAGCTCACTGGGCCGCAGGATCTCTGGAAACACCATATATTTT.

DNA of the CDR3: TGTGCCAGCAGTTACTTGCGGGAGGGCCCCACCGGGGAGCTGTTTTTT. Amino acids: CASSYLREGPTGELFF. The chain joins TRBV6-6 to TRBJ2-2, with TRBD2 matching 9 bases. With 1 base clipped from V and 4 bases from J, the junction kept 4 bases outside the gene matches. The CDR3 has 16 residues. Germline V CDR1 and CDR2: MNHNY, SVGAGI (reference sequence).

This sequence joins TRBV29-1 and TRBJ2-3; 8 bases agree with TRBD1. J gave up 2 bases and V 7 bases, and 8 bases lay outside the gene matches. Germline V CDR1 and CDR2: SQVTM, ANQGSEA. The CDR3 length is 14 residues. CDR3 region: CSGADRASTDTQYF. CDR3 in DNA: TGCAGCGGTGCGGACAGGGCATCCACAGATACGCAGTATTTT.

This chain uses TRBV5-1 with TRBJ1-6, with unresolved D. The CDR3 has 15 amino acids. The germline V gene encodes CDR1 SGHRS and CDR2 YFSETQ. Trimming left V 9 bases short and J 3 bases short, with 16 bases between. The chain's CDR3 is CATREETDYNSPLHF. In DNA, the CDR3 is TGCGCCACTCGAGAGGAGACCGACTATAATTCACCCCTCCACTTT.

This chain links TRBV27 with TRBJ2-3; D might be TRBD2 (5 bases). V was clipped by 4 bases and J by 4 bases, with 15 bases between them. Germline CDR1 MNHEY, CDR2 SMNVEV (reference sequence). CDR3 length: 15 residues. The CDR3 DNA reads as TGTGCCAGCAGTTCCCCCGCCCTTAGCGCAGATACGCAGTATTTT. It encodes CASSSPALSADTQYF.

CDR3 nucleotides: TGTGCCACAGGACAGGGGTGGGAGACCCAGTACTTC. Protein product: CATGQGWETQYF. This chain joins TRBV6-5 and TRBJ2-5, with 9 nucleotides matching TRBD1. The CDR3 runs to 12 residues. The junction had 5 bases not matched to a gene; V was cut back by 10 bases and J by 5 bases. Germline CDR1 and CDR2: MNHEY and SVGAGI.

This clone was detected only a few times. The J gene is TRBJ2-7, the V gene TRBV19, with a tentative D call TRBD1 (6 bases). V was cut by 4 bases and J by 5 bases, with 9 bases left in between. Germline V gives CDR1 LNHDA, CDR2 SQIVND (reference sequence). The CDR3 consists of 12 residues. CDR3 DNA: TGTGCCAGTAGTAGGGGACACGACGAGCAGTACTTC. Translated: CASSRGHDEQYF.

This chain links TRBV27 with TRBJ1-2, with 9 bases lining up with TRBD1. CDR3 length equals 14 residues. V lost 6 bases, J lost 7 bases, and 9 bases stayed unmatched. Per the germline V gene, CDR1 is MNHEY and CDR2 is SMNVEV (reference sequence). The CDR3 region has the DNA TGTGCCAGCAGAACCGGGACAGGGCTTCTTGGCTACACCTTC. Its translation is CASRTGTGLLGYTF.

V gene TRBV4-2 combines with J gene TRBJ2-3; D might be TRBD1 (5 bases). The V end was cut by 1 base, the J end by 1 base, with 9 bases between. The CDR3 has 15 residues. Per the germline V gene, CDR1 is LGHNA and CDR2 is YNFKEQ. CDR3 residues: CASSQVDRGTDTQYF. The CDR3 DNA reads TGTGCCAGCAGCCAAGTCGACAGAGGCACAGATACGCAGTATTTT.

The rearrangement uses TRBV6-5 and TRBJ1-1; the match to TRBD1 covers 7 bases. CDR1 is MNHEY, CDR2 SVGAGI, per germline. V dropped 5 bases and J dropped 3; count of bases not matched to a gene: 6. The CDR3 is 14 residues long. The CDR3 DNA is TGTGCCAGCAGTAGCCAGGGGGTGGACACTGAAGCTTTCTTT. Protein: CASSSQGVDTEAFF.

The chain has TRBV7-8 and TRBJ2-1; 12 bases align to TRBD2. CDR3 length: 18 amino acids. The trim removed 4 bases at V and 9 bases at J, leaving 16 bases unmatched. The germline CDR1 and CDR2 sequences are SGHVS and FQNEAQ. The CDR3 DNA reads as TGTGCCAGCAGCTCAGGACGTCCCTCTAGCGGGAGGGCCGGTGAGCAGTTCTTC. This gives the protein CASSSGRPSSGRAGEQFF.

V and J are TRBV12-2 and TRBJ2-1; the table calls TRBD2, which could not be checked here. TRBV12-2 represents a pseudogene. This CDR3 contains 18 residues. The CDR3 DNA follows: TGTGCAAGTCGCCCCTGGCATCCTCTAGCGGGAGCACGGAATGAGCAGTTCTTC. It codes for CASRPWHPLAGARNEQFF.

The chain couples TRBV4-1 to TRBJ1-1, with D tentatively TRBD1 (6 bases). V dropped 5 bases and J dropped 1 base, with 8 bases sitting between them. This CDR3 contains 13 residues. Germline V lookup: CDR1 MGHRA, CDR2 YSYEKL. CDR3 nucleotide sequence: TGCGCCAGCAGCGCACAGGGGAACACTGAAGCTTTCTTT. The encoded protein is CASSAQGNTEAFF.

V and J are TRBV7-7 and TRBJ1-3; D is ambiguous. The CDR3 loop spans 14 amino acids. Germline loops: CDR1 SSHAT, CDR2 FNYEAQ (reference sequence). Here the CDR3 reads CAVAGSSSGNTIYF. As DNA, the CDR3 is TGTGCTGTAGCGGGGTCCAGCTCTGGAAACACCATATATTTT.

The chain uses TRBV7-2 and TRBJ1-2; 7 nucleotides align to TRBD1. J gave up 7 bases and V 5 bases, and 7 bases lay outside the gene matches. The CDR3 runs to 13 residues. Germline assignment: CDR1 SGHTA and CDR2 FQGNSA. CDR3 protein: CASSPRGMGGYTF. The DNA for the CDR3 is TGTGCCAGCAGCCCCAGGGGGATGGGTGGCTACACCTTC.